Below, 21 T cell receptor beta chains from the same sample are listed, as sequenced in a study of T cells in tuberculosis. The protocol was immunoSEQ multiplex PCR, while the TCRdb copy is restricted to in-frame clones and leaves out a portion. The data contain about 22,000 clones, less than 98% of them singletons. Input material: PBMCs. The source of these receptors is a donor aged 10 to 29 with latent tuberculosis or without tuberculosis infection.

The chain has TRBV6-4 and TRBJ2-3; 14 bases match TRBD2. The CDR3 has 20 amino acids. V trimming: 4 bases; J trimming: 1 base; junction bases outside the gene matches: 13. Germline V gene lookup returns CDR1 MRHNA and CDR2 SNTAGT. CDR3 loop: CASSAGTSGRGGFGTDTQYF. CDR3 in DNA: TGTGCCAGCAGTGCCGGGACTAGCGGGAGAGGGGGGTTCGGCACAGATACGCAGTATTTT.

V gene TRBV30 combines with J gene TRBJ2-3; 9 bases map to TRBD2. The CDR3 spans 19 residues. V lost 0 bases, J lost 0 bases, and 13 bases stayed unmatched. The germline CDR1 and CDR2 sequences are GTSNPN and SVGIG (reference sequence). This chain's CDR3 is CAWSVRLAGQVTSTDTQYF. The CDR3 DNA sequence: TGTGCCTGGAGTGTAAGGCTAGCGGGACAAGTCACTAGCACAGATACGCAGTATTTT.

The genes are TRBV10-3 and TRBJ1-5; tentatively, D is TRBD1 (5 bases). Germline CDR1 is ENHRY and CDR2 is SYGVKD. The CDR3 is made up of 14 amino acids. Trimming cost V 10 bases and J 5 bases, with 18 bases left between them. The CDR3 reads CATRGGTIDQPQHF. CDR3 nucleotides: TGTGCCACCCGAGGAGGGACTATCGATCAGCCCCAGCATTTT.

V and J are TRBV30 and TRBJ2-1; tentatively, D is TRBD2 (6 bases). V gave up 0 bases and J gave up 7 bases, with 19 bases separating them. The germline CDR1 and CDR2 sequences are GTSNPN and SVGIG (reference sequence). The CDR3 totals 16 residues. Written as DNA, the CDR3 is TGTGCCTGGAGTGTCTCAAGTCTGGTTAGCGGAAATGAGCAGTTCTTC. It specifies CAWSVSSLVSGNEQFF.

The V gene is TRBV2, the J gene TRBJ1-5; 9 bases align to TRBD1. V trimming: 4 bases; J trimming: 3 bases; junction bases outside the gene matches: 4. This CDR3 comprises 15 residues. Per germline, CDR1 SNHLY and CDR2 FYNNEI. CDR3 bases: TGTGCCAGCAGTGTAGGGGACAGGGACAATCAGCCCCAGCATTTT. Its protein is CASSVGDRDNQPQHF.

This CDR3 is CASSSPFAGDTEAFF. DNA of the CDR3: TGTGCCAGCAGTTCCCCCTTTGCGGGAGACACTGAAGCTTTCTTT. The chain uses TRBV27 and TRBJ1-1, with unresolved D. This CDR3 has 15 residues. V lost 4 bases to trimming and J lost 3 bases, with 15 bases between them. Germline-derived CDR1 and CDR2 are MNHEY and SMNVEV (reference sequence).

V is TRBV6-5 and J is TRBJ1-2; D not certain. V lost 2 bases to trimming and J lost 8 bases, with 12 bases between them. The CDR3 is 13 residues long. CDR1 MNHEY and CDR2 SVGAGI come from the germline V gene. CDR3: CASSYGWELGYTF. The DNA of the CDR3 is TGTGCCAGCAGTTACGGGTGGGAGCTAGGCTACACCTTC.

The genes are TRBV21-1 and TRBJ2-7; the table assigns TRBD2, which was not confirmed against the DNA. TRBV21-1 is a known pseudogene. The length of the CDR3 is 15 residues. The chain's CDR3 is CASSRERLAGGGQYF. CDR3 nucleotide sequence: TGTGCCAGCAGCAGGGAGAGACTAGCGGGAGGCGGGCAGTACTTC.

This clone was seen once. This chain links TRBV11-3 with TRBJ2-3; D is possibly TRBD2 (5 bases). Germline assignment: CDR1 SGHNT and CDR2 YENEEA. V was pared by 0 bases and J by 0 bases, with 16 bases between. This CDR3 is 18 amino acids long. In DNA form, the CDR3 reads TGTGCCAGCAGCTTAGAAGTCTTCCTAGCTCCTAGCACAGATACGCAGTATTTT. This encodes CASSLEVFLAPSTDTQYF. Using reference TRBV11-3 and TRBJ2-3 for the parts outside the CDR3, the full variable domain is EAGVVQSPRYKIIEKKQPVAFWCNPISGHNTLYWYLQNLGQGPELLIRYENEEAVDDSQLPKDRFSAERLKGVDSTLKIQPAELGDSAVYLCASSLEVFLAPSTDTQYFGPGTRLTVL.

The V call is TRBV7-2, the J call TRBJ2-2; tentative D call: TRBD2 (6 bases). In germline, CDR1 is SGHTA, CDR2 FQGNSA. This CDR3 is 14 amino acids long. V was trimmed by 4 bases and J by 4 bases, leaving 10 bases between them. CDR3 sequence (DNA): TGTGCCAGCAGCTCTAGACTAGGCACCGGGGAGCTGTTTTTT. Translating it yields CASSSRLGTGELFF.

The rearrangement links TRBV30 to TRBJ1-1, with a possible D match to TRBD1 (5 bases). Germline CDR1 is GTSNPN and CDR2 is SVGIG (reference sequence). CDR3 size: 15 residues. With 4 bases removed from V and 2 bases from J, the gap between germline ends came to 17 bases. The CDR3 reads CAWMRDRLTNTEAFF. The CDR3 nucleotides are TGTGCCTGGATGCGGGACCGCCTAACAAACACTGAAGCTTTCTTT.

The chain links TRBV6-6 to TRBJ2-5; D gene unclear. Trimming left V 6 bases short and J 5 bases short, with 13 bases between. Germline-derived CDR1 and CDR2 are MNHNY and SVGAGI (reference sequence). The CDR3 spans 13 residues. The CDR3 DNA follows: TGTGCCAGCAGGCTTCAGGATCTCGAGACCCAGTACTTC. As protein: CASRLQDLETQYF.

The V gene is TRBV15, the J gene TRBJ1-1, with 7 bases that match TRBD1. The CDR3 has 14 residues. In germline, CDR1 is LNHNV, CDR2 YYDKDF (reference sequence). The junction had 5 bases not matched to a gene; V was cut back by 7 bases and J by 0 bases. CDR3 nucleotides: TGTGCCACCACCCACAGGGGAGTGAACACTGAAGCTTTCTTT. Translated, it gives CATTHRGVNTEAFF.

The V and J genes are TRBV4-3 and TRBJ2-2, with TRBD1 as a possible D gene (5 bases). Trimming took off 3 bases at V and 6 bases at J, with 17 bases between the two ends. Looked up from germline, CDR1 is LGHNA and CDR2 is YSLEER. The CDR3 length is 16 residues. The CDR3 spells CASSHFGGAGPGELFF. CDR3 nucleotides: TGCGCCAGCAGCCATTTCGGTGGGGCCGGCCCCGGGGAGCTGTTTTTT.

The rearrangement joins TRBV7-8 to TRBJ1-2; D ambiguous. The CDR3 runs to 16 residues. V lost 5 bases and J lost 8, with 24 bases in between. Per germline, CDR1 SGHVS and CDR2 FQNEAQ. The CDR3 region is CASSGQGSGLWNGYTF. CDR3 bases: TGTGCCAGCAGCGGGCAAGGGAGCGGACTGTGGAACGGCTACACCTTC.

V gene TRBV21-1 combines with J gene TRBJ1-2. TRBV21-1 counts as a pseudogene. The CDR3 totals 14 residues. The CDR3 DNA sequence: TGTGCCAGCAGCAAAGGGCGGAGGGGCAATGGCTACACCTTC. It specifies CASSKGRRGNGYTF.

The chain has TRBV19 and TRBJ2-7; 8 bases line up with TRBD1. CDR1 and CDR2 (germline): LNHDA, SQIVND (reference sequence). CDR3 size: 14 residues. Trimming at V came to 7 bases and at J to 0 bases, leaving 5 bases not matched to a gene. In DNA, the CDR3 is TGTGCCAGTAAGCTAACAGGGGGCTCCTACGAGCAGTACTTC. Translation: CASKLTGGSYEQYF.

The chain employs TRBV7-9 and TRBJ2-3; tentatively, D is TRBD2 (5 bases). The V end lost 1 base, the J end lost 1 base, and 9 bases lay between the germline ends. The germline V gene encodes CDR1 SEHNR and CDR2 FQNEAQ (reference sequence). This CDR3 comprises 15 residues. The CDR3 bases are TGTGCCAGCAGCTTAGGTGCGGGTGGCACAGATACGCAGTATTTT. It codes for CASSLGAGGTDTQYF.

CDR3 coding DNA: TGCAGCACCCAGGGGCGGGGGAACACAGATACGCAGTATTTT. Translation: CSTQGRGNTDTQYF. The genes are TRBV29-1 and TRBJ2-3, with D maybe TRBD2 (7 bases). The V gene lost 8 bases and the J gene lost 2 bases, with 17 bases spanning the gap. The CDR3 extends over 14 amino acids. Germline CDR1 and CDR2: SQVTM and ANQGSEA.

V and J are TRBV19 and TRBJ2-7, with D possibly matching TRBD2 (5 bases). V dropped 5 bases and J dropped 0 bases, with 17 bases sitting between them. CDR1 and CDR2 from the germline V gene are LNHDA and SQIVND (reference sequence). The CDR3 runs 16 residues. CDR3 region: CASSPHLPGSSYEQYF. The CDR3 nucleotides read TGTGCCAGTAGTCCTCATCTTCCGGGGAGCTCCTACGAGCAGTACTTC.

The chain uses TRBV30 and TRBJ2-3; 10 bases fit TRBD2. The CDR3 extends over 17 amino acids. The germline gives CDR1 GTSNPN, CDR2 SVGIG (reference sequence). V lost 0 bases and J lost 2; bases outside the gene matches: 8. The CDR3 region is CAWSVPPLAGDTDTQYF. The CDR3 coding sequence is TGTGCCTGGAGTGTACCCCCTCTAGCGGGGGACACAGATACGCAGTATTTT.